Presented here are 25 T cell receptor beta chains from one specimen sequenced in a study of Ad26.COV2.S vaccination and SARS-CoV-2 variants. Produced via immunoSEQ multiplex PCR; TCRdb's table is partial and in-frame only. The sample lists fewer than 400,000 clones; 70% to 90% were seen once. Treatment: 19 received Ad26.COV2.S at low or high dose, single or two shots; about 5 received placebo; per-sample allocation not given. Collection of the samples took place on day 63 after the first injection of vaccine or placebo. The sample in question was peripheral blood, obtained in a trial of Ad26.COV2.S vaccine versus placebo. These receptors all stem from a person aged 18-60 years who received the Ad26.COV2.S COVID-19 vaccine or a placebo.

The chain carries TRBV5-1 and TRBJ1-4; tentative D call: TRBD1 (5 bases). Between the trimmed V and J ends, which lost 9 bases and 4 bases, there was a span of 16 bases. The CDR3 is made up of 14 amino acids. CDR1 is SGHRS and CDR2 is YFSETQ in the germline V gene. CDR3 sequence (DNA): TGCGCCAATTTTGGGGCCGGGGGTAATGAAAAACTGTTTTTT. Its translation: CANFGAGGNEKLFF.

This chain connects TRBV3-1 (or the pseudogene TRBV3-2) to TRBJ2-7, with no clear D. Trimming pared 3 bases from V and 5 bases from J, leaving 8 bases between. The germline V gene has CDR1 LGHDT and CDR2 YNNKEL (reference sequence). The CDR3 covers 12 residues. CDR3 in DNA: TGTGCCAGCAGCCATCAGGACCACGAGCAGTACTTC. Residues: CASSHQDHEQYF.

The chain's CDR3 is CASSLERESSYEQYF. The CDR3 DNA is TGTGCCAGCAGCTTGGAGCGGGAGAGCTCCTACGAGCAGTACTTC. The genes are TRBV11-2 and TRBJ2-7, with 8 bases aligning to TRBD2. V trimming: 3 bases; J trimming: 0 bases; junction bases outside the gene matches: 4. The germline gives CDR1 SGHAT, CDR2 FQNNGV. CDR3 length: 15 amino acids.

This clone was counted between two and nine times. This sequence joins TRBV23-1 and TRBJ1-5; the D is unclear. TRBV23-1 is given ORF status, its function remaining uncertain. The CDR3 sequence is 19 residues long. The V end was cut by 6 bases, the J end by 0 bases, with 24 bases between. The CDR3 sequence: CASSHCRTEPFYSNQPQHF. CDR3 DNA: TGCGCCAGCAGCCACTGTCGGACCGAACCTTTTTATAGCAATCAGCCCCAGCATTTT.

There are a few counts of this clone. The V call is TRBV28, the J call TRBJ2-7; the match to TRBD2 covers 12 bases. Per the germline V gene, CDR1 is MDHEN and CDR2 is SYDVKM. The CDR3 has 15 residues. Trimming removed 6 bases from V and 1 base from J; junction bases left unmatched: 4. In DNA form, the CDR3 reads TGTGCCAGCAGATACCTAGCGGGGGGGTCCTACGAGCAGTACTTC. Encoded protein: CASRYLAGGSYEQYF.

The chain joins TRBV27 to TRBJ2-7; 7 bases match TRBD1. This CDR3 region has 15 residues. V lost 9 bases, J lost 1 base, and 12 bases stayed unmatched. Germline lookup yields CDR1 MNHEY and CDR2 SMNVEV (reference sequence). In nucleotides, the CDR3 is TGTGCCAGAGGACAGGACCGCTCCCTTTCCTACGAGCAGTACTTC. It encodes CARGQDRSLSYEQYF.

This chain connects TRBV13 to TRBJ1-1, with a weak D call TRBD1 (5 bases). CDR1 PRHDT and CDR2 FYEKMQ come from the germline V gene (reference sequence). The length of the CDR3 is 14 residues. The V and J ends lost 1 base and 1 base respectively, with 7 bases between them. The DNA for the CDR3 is TGTGCCAGCAGCTTAGTGGGGGGGAACACTGAAGCTTTCTTT. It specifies CASSLVGGNTEAFF.

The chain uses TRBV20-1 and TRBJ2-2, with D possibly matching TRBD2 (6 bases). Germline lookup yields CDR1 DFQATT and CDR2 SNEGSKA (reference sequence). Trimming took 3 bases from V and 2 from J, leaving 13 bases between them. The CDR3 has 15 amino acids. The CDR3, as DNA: TGCAGTGCTAGTAAAGTGCGGGGAAACACCGGGGAGCTGTTTTTT. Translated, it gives CSASKVRGNTGELFF.

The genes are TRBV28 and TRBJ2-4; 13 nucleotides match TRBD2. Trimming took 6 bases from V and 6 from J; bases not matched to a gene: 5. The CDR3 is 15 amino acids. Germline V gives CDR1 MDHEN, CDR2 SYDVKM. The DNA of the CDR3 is TGTGCCAGCAGCACCCGGACTAGCGGGGGAAACATTCAGTACTTC. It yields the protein CASSTRTSGGNIQYF.

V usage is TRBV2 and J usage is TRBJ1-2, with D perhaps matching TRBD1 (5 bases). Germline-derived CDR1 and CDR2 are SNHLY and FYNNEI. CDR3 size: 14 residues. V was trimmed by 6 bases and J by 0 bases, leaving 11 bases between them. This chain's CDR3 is CASRKTETNYGYTF. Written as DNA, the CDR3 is TGTGCCAGCAGAAAGACAGAGACTAACTATGGCTACACCTTC. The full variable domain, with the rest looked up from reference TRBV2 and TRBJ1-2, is EPEVTQTPSHQVTQMGQEVILRCVPISNHLYFYWYRQILGQKVEFLVSFYNNEISEKSEIFDDQFSVERPDGSNFTLKIRSTKLEDSAMYFCASRKTETNYGYTFGSGTRLTVV.

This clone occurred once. The CDR3 protein is CASSLAYLGGAPLHF. Written as DNA, the CDR3 is TGTGCCAGCAGCTTAGCCTACCTTGGGGGGGCACCCCTCCACTTT. This rearrangement joins TRBV7-2 to TRBJ1-6; TRBD1 might be the D (5 bases). The V end lost 0 bases, the J end lost 11 bases, and 14 bases lay between the germline ends. Per the germline V gene, CDR1 is SGHTA and CDR2 is FQGNSA. The CDR3 covers 15 residues.

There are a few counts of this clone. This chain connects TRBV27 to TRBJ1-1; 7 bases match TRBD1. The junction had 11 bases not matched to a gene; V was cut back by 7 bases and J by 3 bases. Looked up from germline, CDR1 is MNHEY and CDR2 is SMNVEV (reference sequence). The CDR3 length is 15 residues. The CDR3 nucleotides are TGTGCCAGCAAGCTCTCGTCAGGGGGGGACACTGAAGCTTTCTTT. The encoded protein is CASKLSSGGDTEAFF.

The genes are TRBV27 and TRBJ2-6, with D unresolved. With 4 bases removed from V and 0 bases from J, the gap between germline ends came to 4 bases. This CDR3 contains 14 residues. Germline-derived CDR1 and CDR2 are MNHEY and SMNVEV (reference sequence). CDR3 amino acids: CASSSLSGANVLTF. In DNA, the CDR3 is TGTGCCAGCAGTTCCCTCTCTGGGGCCAACGTCCTGACTTTC.

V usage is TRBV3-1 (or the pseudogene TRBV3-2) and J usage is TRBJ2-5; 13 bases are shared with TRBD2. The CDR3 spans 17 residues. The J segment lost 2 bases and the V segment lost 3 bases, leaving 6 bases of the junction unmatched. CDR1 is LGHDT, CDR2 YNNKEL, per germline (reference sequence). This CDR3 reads CASSQGRLAGGQETQYF. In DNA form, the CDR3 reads TGTGCCAGCAGCCAGGGGAGACTAGCGGGGGGTCAAGAGACCCAGTACTTC.

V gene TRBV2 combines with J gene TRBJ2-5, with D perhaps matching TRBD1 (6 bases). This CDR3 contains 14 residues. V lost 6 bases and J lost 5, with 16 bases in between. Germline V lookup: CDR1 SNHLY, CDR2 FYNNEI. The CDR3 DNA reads TGTGCCAGCAGAACTACAGGGTCATGGGAGACCCAGTACTTC. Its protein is CASRTTGSWETQYF.

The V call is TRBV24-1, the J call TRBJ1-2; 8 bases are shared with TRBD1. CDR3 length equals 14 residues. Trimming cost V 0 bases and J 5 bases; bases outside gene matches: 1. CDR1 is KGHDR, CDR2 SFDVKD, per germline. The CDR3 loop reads CATSDLGQGYGYTF. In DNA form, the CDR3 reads TGTGCCACCAGTGATTTGGGACAGGGTTATGGCTACACCTTC.

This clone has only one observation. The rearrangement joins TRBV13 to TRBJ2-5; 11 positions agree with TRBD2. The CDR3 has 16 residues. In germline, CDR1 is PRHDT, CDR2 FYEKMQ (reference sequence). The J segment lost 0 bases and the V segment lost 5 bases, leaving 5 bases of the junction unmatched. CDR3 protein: CASSLRTSGYQETQYF. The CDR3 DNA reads TGTGCCAGCAGCCTTCGGACTAGCGGGTACCAAGAGACCCAGTACTTC.

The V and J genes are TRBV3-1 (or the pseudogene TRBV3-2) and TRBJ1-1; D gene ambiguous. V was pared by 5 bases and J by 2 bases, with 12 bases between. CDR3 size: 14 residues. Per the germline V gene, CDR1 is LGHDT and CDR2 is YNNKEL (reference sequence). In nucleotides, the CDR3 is TGTGCCAGCAGCAAAAGCGAACGTAACACTGAAGCTTTCTTT. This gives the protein CASSKSERNTEAFF.

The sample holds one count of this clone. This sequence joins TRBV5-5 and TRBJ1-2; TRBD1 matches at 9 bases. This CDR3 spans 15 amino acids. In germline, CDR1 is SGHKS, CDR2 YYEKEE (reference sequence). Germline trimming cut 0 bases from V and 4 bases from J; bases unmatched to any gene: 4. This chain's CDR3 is CASSLGGQGIYGYTF. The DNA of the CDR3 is TGTGCCAGCAGCTTGGGTGGACAGGGGATCTATGGCTACACCTTC.

Here the CDR3 DNA reads TGTGCCAGCAGTAGGACAGACTATGGCTACACCTTC. Protein product: CASSRTDYGYTF. The chain uses TRBV28 and TRBJ1-2, with D maybe TRBD1 (6 bases). The V end lost 5 bases, the J end lost 3 bases, and 7 bases lay between the germline ends. This CDR3 has 12 residues. Looked up from germline, CDR1 is MDHEN and CDR2 is SYDVKM.

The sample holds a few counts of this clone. In nucleotides, the CDR3 is TGTGCCAGTACGGCGTTGGGGGAAGGGGGCTATGGCTACACCTTC. It translates to CASTALGEGGYGYTF. The J gene is TRBJ1-2, the V gene TRBV19, with a possible D match to TRBD1 (6 bases). This CDR3 comprises 15 residues. In germline, CDR1 is LNHDA, CDR2 SQIVND (reference sequence). V lost 7 bases to trimming and J lost 4 bases, with 19 bases between them.

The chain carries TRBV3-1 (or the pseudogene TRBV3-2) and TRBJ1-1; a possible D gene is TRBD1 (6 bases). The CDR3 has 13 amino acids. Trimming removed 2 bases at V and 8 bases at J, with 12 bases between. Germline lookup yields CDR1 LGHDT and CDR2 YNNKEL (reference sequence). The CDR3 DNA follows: TGTGCCAGCAGCCAATATCTACAGGGCGAAGCTTTCTTT. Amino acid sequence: CASSQYLQGEAFF.

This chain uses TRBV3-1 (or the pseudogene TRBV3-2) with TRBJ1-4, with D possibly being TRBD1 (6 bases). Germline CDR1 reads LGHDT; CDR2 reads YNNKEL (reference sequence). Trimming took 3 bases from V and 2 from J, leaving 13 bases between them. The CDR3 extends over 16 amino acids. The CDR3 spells CASSQSEQGTNEKLFF. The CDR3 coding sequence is TGTGCCAGCAGCCAGTCAGAACAGGGCACTAATGAAAAACTGTTTTTT.

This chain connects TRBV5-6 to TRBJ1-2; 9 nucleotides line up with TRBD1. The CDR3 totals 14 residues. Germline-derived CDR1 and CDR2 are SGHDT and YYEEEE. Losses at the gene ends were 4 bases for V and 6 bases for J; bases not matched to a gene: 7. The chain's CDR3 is CASSPNRGRDGYTF. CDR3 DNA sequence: TGTGCCAGCAGCCCCAACAGGGGGCGGGATGGCTACACCTTC.

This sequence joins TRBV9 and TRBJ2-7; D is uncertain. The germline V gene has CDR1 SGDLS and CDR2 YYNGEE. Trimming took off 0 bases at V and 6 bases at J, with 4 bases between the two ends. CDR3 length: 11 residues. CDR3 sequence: CASSVVSEQYF. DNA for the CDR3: TGTGCCAGCAGCGTAGTGAGCGAGCAGTACTTC.